The sequence of this T cell receptor (beta chain) was determined in a study of blood T cells in healthy people across ages. Points from the study as a whole: The study found TCR beta diversity correlated strongly with naive T cell percentage.

For the second PCR, which ran for about 6 to 11 cycles, a sample-barcoded 5' primer and a J-beta primer mix were used. Per-sample output comprised a minimum of 2.5 million paired-end reads containing CDR3. TCRdb fed the 5' RACE reads into MiXCR, producing one record per CDR3 protein. The sample has approximately 850,000 distinct CDR3 sequences, roughly 60% seen once; the top ten hold roughly 22%. For this clonotype: The antigen remains undetermined.

The source of this sequence is a man under 40 in good health. Sequencing was performed on blood.

The CDR3 DNA reads as TGTGCCAGCAGCTTGTCTCGGACAGGGAGACTCCTAGCGCATCAAGAGACCCAGTACTTC. Translation gives CASSLSRTGRLLAHQETQYF. V and J are TRBV7-9 and TRBJ2-5; 8 bases align to TRBD1. Germline lookup yields CDR1 SEHNR and CDR2 FQNEAQ (reference sequence). CDR3 length: 20 amino acids. J lost 2 bases, V lost 3 bases, and 20 bases had no gene match.